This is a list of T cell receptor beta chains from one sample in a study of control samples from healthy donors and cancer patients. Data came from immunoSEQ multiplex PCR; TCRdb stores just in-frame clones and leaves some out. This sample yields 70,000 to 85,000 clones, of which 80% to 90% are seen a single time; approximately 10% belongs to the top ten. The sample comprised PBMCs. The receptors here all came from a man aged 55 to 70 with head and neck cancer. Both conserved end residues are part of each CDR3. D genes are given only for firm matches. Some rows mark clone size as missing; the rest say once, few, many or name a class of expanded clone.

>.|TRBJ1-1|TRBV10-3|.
CAISPRGSLNTEAFF
TGTGCCATCAGCCCTCGAGGCAGCTTAAACACTGAAGCTTTCTTT
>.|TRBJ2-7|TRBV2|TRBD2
CASSRTSWYEQYF
TGTGCCAGCAGTCGGACTAGCTGGTACGAGCAGTACTTC
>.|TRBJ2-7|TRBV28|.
CASRFYPTTVDEQYF
TGTGCCAGCAGATTCTACCCGACGACCGTGGACGAGCAGTACTTC
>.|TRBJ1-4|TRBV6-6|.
CASSPQWTYNEKLFF
TGTGCCAGCAGTCCGCAATGGACCTATAATGAAAAACTGTTTTTT
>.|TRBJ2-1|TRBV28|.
CASSSGWTDYNEQFF
TGTGCCAGCAGCTCTGGCTGGACAGATTACAATGAGCAGTTCTTC
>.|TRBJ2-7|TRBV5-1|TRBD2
CASSFSAGGSYEQYF
TGCGCCAGCAGCTTCTCAGCGGGAGGTTCCTACGAGCAGTACTTC
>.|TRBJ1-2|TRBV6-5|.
CASIILGQGRGYTF
TGTGCCAGCATCATCTTGGGGCAGGGTCGTGGCTACACCTTC
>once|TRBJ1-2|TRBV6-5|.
CASSYSMNERGGYTF
TGTGCCAGCAGTTACTCGATGAACGAGCGAGGGGGCTACACCTTC
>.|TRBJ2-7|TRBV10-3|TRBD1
CAISPGQASSYEQYF
TGTGCCATCAGCCCGGGACAGGCGAGCTCCTACGAGCAGTACTTC
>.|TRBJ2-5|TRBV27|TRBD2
CASSPLAGVWETQYF
TGTGCCAGCAGCCCCCTGGCGGGAGTTTGGGAGACCCAGTACTTC
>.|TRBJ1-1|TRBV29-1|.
CSVEFGVNTEAFF
TGCAGCGTTGAATTTGGGGTGAACACTGAAGCTTTCTTT
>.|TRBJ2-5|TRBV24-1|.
CATSDWTAQETQYF
TGTGCCACCAGTGATTGGACAGCCCAAGAGACCCAGTACTTC
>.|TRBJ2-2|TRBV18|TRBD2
CASSPGLVAGELFF
TGTGCCAGCTCACCGGGACTAGTAGCCGGGGAGCTGTTTTTT
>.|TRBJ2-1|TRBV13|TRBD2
CASSLLGLAAYNEQFF
TGTGCCAGCAGCTTATTAGGACTAGCGGCGTACAATGAGCAGTTCTTC
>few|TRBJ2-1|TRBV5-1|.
CASSLGPRIYNEQFF
TGCGCCAGCAGCCTCGGACCTAGAATTTACAATGAGCAGTTCTTC
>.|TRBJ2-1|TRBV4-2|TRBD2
CASSQDQTGGGYNEQFF
TGTGCCAGCAGCCAAGATCAAACGGGAGGCGGATACAATGAGCAGTTCTTC
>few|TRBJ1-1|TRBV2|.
CASSVARWNTEAFF
TGTGCCAGCAGTGTGGCCAGGTGGAACACTGAAGCTTTCTTT
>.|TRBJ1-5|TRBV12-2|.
CASRPRQTTQPQHF
TGTGCAAGTCGCCCGCGACAGACGACTCAGCCCCAGCATTTT
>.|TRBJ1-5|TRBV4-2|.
CASSQDPQYQPQHF
TGTGCCAGCAGCCAAGATCCCCAATATCAGCCCCAGCATTTT
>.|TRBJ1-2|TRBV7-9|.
CASSFVDGALMVYGYTF
TGTGCCAGCAGCTTCGTGGACGGTGCTTTGATGGTCTATGGCTACACCTTC
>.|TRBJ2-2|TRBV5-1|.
CASSPGQPNTGELFF
TGCGCCAGCAGCCCAGGACAGCCGAACACCGGGGAGCTGTTTTTT
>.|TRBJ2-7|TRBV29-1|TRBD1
CSASPGQGIYEQYF
TGCAGCGCTTCACCGGGACAGGGGATATACGAGCAGTACTTC
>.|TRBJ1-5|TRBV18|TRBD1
CASSLGQGSQPQHF
TGTGCCAGCTCACTTGGACAGGGGAGTCAGCCCCAGCATTTT
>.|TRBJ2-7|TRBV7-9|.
CASSLAGAREQYF
TGTGCCAGCAGCTTAGCGGGGGCGCGCGAGCAGTACTTC
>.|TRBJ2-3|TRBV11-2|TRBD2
CASTLGLAGRTDTQYF
TGTGCCAGCACCCTGGGCCTAGCGGGACGCACAGATACGCAGTATTTT
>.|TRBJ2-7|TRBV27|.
CASSFQGEEQYF
TGTGCCAGCAGTTTCCAGGGAGAAGAGCAGTACTTC
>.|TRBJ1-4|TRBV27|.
CASSPRKGGEKLFF
TGTGCCAGCAGTCCCCGTAAGGGCGGTGAAAAACTGTTTTTT
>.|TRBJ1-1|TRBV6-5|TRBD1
CASSPETTGDTEAFF
TGTGCCAGCAGTCCAGAGACTACAGGGGACACTGAAGCTTTCTTT
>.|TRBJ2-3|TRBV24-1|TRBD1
CATSDPRTGGFTDTQYF
TGTGCCACCAGTGATCCCCGGACAGGGGGGTTCACAGATACGCAGTATTTT
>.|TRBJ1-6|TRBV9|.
CASSGPGRGSPLHF
TGTGCCAGCAGCGGACCGGGACGGGGGTCACCCCTCCACTTT
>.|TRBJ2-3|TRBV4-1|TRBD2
CASTRVPLAGGADTQYF
TGCGCCAGCACCAGGGTGCCTCTAGCGGGAGGGGCAGATACGCAGTATTTT
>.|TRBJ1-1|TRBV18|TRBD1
CASSPFDRGYTEAFF
TGTGCCAGCTCACCTTTCGACAGGGGGTACACTGAAGCTTTCTTT